These 4 T cell receptor delta chains originate from one sample sequenced in a study of γδ T cells in repeated Plasmodium falciparum infection. Flow sorting of PBMC yielded separate Vgamma9/Vdelta2+ and Vdelta2-negative gammadelta T cell populations for bulk repertoire analysis. TCRdb re-identified clones in the multiplex PCR reads via CATT. This sample has under 50,000 delta-chain clones; over 1.5% occur once, and the top ten carry around 8.6%. The specimen sequenced was gamma-delta T cells from blood. The receptors originated from a pool of human donors (malaria-infected and uninfected, not separated).

In regard to this clone: Translating this DNA gives a protein that differs at residue 16 from the TCRdb one, which belongs to a much larger clone; a read error is likely, and the protein shown is this translation. The chain has TRDV2 and TRDJ3; TRDD3 agrees at 13 bases. TCRdb gives no J gene; it was assigned here by matching the DNA to germline. The CDR3 totals 19 residues. The V segment lost 0 bases and the J segment 17 bases; nucleotides outside the gene matches: 18. Germline V gene data show CDR1 as GEAIGNYY and CDR2 as EKD. The CDR3 region is CACDTLLGDTLGDTRKMFF. The CDR3 coding sequence is TGTGCCTGTGACACCCTACTGGGGGATACGCTGGGGGACACCCGGAAGATGTTTTTC.

This clone was counted a few times. A read error likely explains why the TCRdb protein, taken from a much larger clone, differs from this DNA's translation at residue 12; the protein shown is translated from the DNA. The chain joins TRDV1 to TRDJ1; D not certain. CDR1 is TSWWSYY and CDR2 is QGS in the germline V gene. This CDR3 has 15 amino acids. The CDR3 DNA is TGTGCTCTTGGGGAAGGAAAGTGGTACACCGATAGACTCATCTTT. Translating gives CALGEGKWYTDRLIF.

This clone is medium-sized in the sample. Given a much more abundant clone one base away, this may be a read error. The chain couples TRDV1 to TRDJ1, with D possibly TRDD3 on 5 matching bases. CDR1 is TSWWSYY, CDR2 QGS, per germline. The CDR3 has 16 amino acids. The CDR3 sequence: CAIGETRAAYTDKLIF. The DNA of the CDR3 is TGTGCTATTGGGGAAACAAGGGCCGCGTACACCGATAAACTCATCTTT.

A few counts support this clone. For this DNA, TCRdb reports the protein of a much larger clone, which diverges at residue 5, most likely from a read error; the protein presented here is translated directly from the DNA. This chain joins TRDV2 and TRDJ1, with 11 bases aligning to TRDD3. Here the J gene was assigned by germline matching of the DNA, as TCRdb has none. The CDR3 covers 19 residues. V was pared by 3 bases and J by 0 bases, with 14 bases of the junction left unmatched. The germline CDR1 and CDR2 sequences are GEAIGNYY and EKD. CDR3 loop: CACDAGPGGYPPYTDKLIF. The CDR3 coding sequence is TGTGCCTGTGACGCCGGCCCTGGGGGATACCCTCCGTACACCGATAAACTCATCTTT.